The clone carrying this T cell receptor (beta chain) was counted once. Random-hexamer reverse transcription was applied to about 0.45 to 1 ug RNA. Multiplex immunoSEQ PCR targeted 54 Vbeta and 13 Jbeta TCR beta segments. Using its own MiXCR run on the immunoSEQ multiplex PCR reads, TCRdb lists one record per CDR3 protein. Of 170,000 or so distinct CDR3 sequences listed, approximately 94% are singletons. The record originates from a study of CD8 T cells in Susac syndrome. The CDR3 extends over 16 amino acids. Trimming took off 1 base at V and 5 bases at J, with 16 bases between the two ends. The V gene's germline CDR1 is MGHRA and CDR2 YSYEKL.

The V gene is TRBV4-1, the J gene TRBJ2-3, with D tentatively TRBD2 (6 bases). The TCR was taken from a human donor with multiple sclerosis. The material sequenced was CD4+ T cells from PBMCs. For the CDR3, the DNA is TGCGCCAGCAGCCAAGGGGGCGCGGGATATGTAGATACGCAGTATTTT. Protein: CASSQGGAGYVDTQYF.